This TCR beta chain was sequenced in a study of OX40 agonist ivuxolimab in advanced cancers. The CDR3 loop spans 16 amino acids. The ends were cut back, 6 bases at V and 0 bases at J, with 12 bases in the middle. CDR1 and CDR2 from the germline V gene are LGHNA and YNFKEQ. As concerns this clone: Its antigen is undetermined.

General study points: Among the lowest peripheral clonal expansion occurred in 0.1-3.0 mg/kg partial responders.

The table came from immunoSEQ multiplex PCR; TCRdb's copy has only in-frame clones and leaves some out. Here the sample spans roughly 90,000 clones, more than 80% being singletons. The sequence was collected from an adult with an advanced solid tumor such as melanoma, head and neck, liver or kidney cancer. The gene calls are TRBV4-2 and TRBJ2-6; D is unresolved. The material was CD4+ or CD8+ T cells sorted from blood, obtained in a trial of the OX40 agonist ivuxolimab. The chain's CDR3 is CASRPHALSGANVLTF. The CDR3 nucleotides read TGTGCCAGCAGGCCTCACGCCCTCTCTGGGGCCAACGTCCTGACTTTC.